The T cell receptor (beta chain) described here comes from a study of shared clonotypes between healthy human individuals (dated by TCRdb to 2019 to 2021). At the level of the whole study: The cohort comprised a couple of women and a few men aged 18 to 49 years. For each donor, CD4 naive and CD4 memory were each given three plates, CD8 naive was given two plates, and CD8 memory was given one plate. To estimate repertoire size and how much clonotypes are shared between individuals, the study performed deep sequencing of blood TCR repertoires from roughly five healthy adults. To increase sequencing depth and limit assay-specific biases, different laboratories used diverse techniques to prepare libraries and sequence TCR repertoires. Between about 0.85 and 9.5 billion PBMCs per donor were obtained by leukapheresis. On the study overall, not on this receptor specifically: Larger estimated clonotype richness was generally found for naive subsets than for memory subsets. Across four donors, about 5.2% of naive CD4, over 3% of naive CD8, 2% to 2.5% of memory CD4, and around 0.4% of memory CD8 clonotypes were shared. Clonotypes shared by all four sorted-subset donors showed higher generation probabilities than non-shared clonotypes. Because the study included only a small number of donors, the genetic and exposure-history diversity represented was limited. Sampling was limited to blood, and TCR repertoires in tissue likely differ from TCR repertoires in blood. Pairwise subsampling led to the expectation that sequencing depth would affect the degree of clonotype sharing among donors. Rarefaction of sorted-subset datasets indicated incomplete sequencing despite the large sequencing depth.

Donors were healthy HIV-negative adults with no recently reported acute infections or vaccinations. Every donor was a Caucasian adult living in Nashville, Tennessee, USA. CD4+ T cells were enriched by magnetic negative selection; naive cells were then positively selected on CD45RA, and the negative fraction formed the memory subset. Blood was collected by leukapheresis, and PBMCs were isolated by Ficoll-Histopaque density gradient centrifugation and then cryopreserved in liquid nitrogen vapor phase. Analytical flow cytometry was used to check the purity and quantity of each magnetically sorted T cell population. From each sorted fraction, genomic DNA was isolated and quantified by UV absorbance on a Nanodrop 2000c. Using the deep immunoSEQ assay, multiplex PCR amplified TCR CDR3 regions from genomic DNA. Genomic DNA extracted from each cell subset was distributed evenly over all wells of several immunoSEQ 96-well plates, and each plate served as one replicate. For sorted subsets, 200 ng of genomic DNA, equivalent to some 33,000 T cell genomes, went into each replicate PCR. The purified libraries were quantified using a Qubit 3.0 fluorometer, sized with a Bioanalyzer 2100, and then quantified again using the KAPA Library Quantification kit. A separate single-read 150-cycle Illumina NextSeq 550 flow cell was used to sequence each immunoSEQ 96-well plate. On the study's bioinformatics: Because only junctional sequences without quality scores were contained in the immunoSEQ output, filtering matching that applied to full-length reads could not be performed. To assign V/J genes and CDR3, sequences were annotated using PyIR, a Python wrapper for IgBLAST v1.9, with IMGT germline references. Any read was removed if the V/J assignment was weak (E-value above 1e-6), the CDR3 was missing, or the read contained stop codons, out-of-frame junctions, or ambiguous translated residues. V3J clonotypes were defined by identical inferred V gene, J gene, and CDR3 amino acid sequence. Percentage overlap between repertoires was computed as shared unique clonotypes divided by the size of the smaller repertoire. Three approaches were used to assess repertoire richness: RTK rarefaction, the Chao1 estimator, and Recon v2.1 estimates of unobserved clonotypes. For all TCRbeta clonotypes obtained by the gDNA method from a few donors, generation probabilities were computed with OLGA. Imported from immuneACCESS, the table was reduced by TCRdb to in-frame sequences with V and J called. These copies leave out some clones; in studies compared against another copy, an unresolved V gene accounts for under half, and the cause of the remainder is not known. The DNA was the basis for D and trimming; V, J and clone size are from that table. The sample table holds over a million clones, of which around 97% were seen once. The ten largest make up 1% to 1.5% of the sample.

Deletion took 7 bases off V and 0 bases off J, with a span of 13 bases between the germline ends. CDR1 MNHNY and CDR2 SVGAGI were looked up in the germline V gene (reference sequence). Inclusive of the bounding cysteine and phenylalanine, the CDR3 is 15 residues long. The CDR3 DNA has 45 bases and is translated from base 1. To note about this clone: Its antigen is still unknown. One base away there is no much larger clone; base qualities are not given.

This clonotype was sampled from a man under 40 in good health. Sequenced sample: naive CD4+ T cells sorted from blood. What this sample's cell subset or site label stands for: CD45RA+ positively selected. In this chain, TRBV6-6 is recombined with TRBJ1-5; tentative D gene TRBD1, with 5 bases matching. The DNA is TGTGCCAGCACCCTTCGGGGGGGTAGCAATCAGCCCCAGCATTTT. It encodes CASTLRGGSNQPQHF.